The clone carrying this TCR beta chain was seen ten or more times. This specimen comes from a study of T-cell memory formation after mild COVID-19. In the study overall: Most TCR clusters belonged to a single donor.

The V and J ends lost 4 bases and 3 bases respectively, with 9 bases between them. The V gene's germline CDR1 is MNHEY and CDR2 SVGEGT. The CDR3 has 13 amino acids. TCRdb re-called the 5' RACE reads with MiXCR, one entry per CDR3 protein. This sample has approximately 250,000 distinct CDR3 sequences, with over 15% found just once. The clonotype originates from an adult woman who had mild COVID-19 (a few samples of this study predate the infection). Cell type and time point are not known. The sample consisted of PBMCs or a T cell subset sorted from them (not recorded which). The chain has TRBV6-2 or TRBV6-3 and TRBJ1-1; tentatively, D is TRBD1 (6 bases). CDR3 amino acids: CASSLQGYTEAFF. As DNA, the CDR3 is TGTGCCAGCAGTTTGCAGGGGTACACTGAAGCTTTCTTT.